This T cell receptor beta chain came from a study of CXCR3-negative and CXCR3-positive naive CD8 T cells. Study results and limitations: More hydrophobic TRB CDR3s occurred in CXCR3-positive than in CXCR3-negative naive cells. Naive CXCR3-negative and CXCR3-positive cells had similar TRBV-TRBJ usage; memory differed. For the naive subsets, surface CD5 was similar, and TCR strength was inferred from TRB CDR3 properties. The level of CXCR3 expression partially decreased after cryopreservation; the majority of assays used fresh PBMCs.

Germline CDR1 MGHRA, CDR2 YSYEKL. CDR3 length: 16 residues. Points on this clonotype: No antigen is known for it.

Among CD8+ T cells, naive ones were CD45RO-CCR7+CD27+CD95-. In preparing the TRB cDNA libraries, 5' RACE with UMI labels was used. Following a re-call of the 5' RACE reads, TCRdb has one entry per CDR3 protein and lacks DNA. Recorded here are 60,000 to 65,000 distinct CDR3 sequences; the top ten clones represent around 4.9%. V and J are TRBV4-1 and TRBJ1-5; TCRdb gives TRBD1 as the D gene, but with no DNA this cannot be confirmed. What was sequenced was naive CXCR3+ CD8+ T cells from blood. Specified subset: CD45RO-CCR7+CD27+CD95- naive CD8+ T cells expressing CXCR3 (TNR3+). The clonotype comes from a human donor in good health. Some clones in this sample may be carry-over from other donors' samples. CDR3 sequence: CASSQVGQGYSQPQHF.